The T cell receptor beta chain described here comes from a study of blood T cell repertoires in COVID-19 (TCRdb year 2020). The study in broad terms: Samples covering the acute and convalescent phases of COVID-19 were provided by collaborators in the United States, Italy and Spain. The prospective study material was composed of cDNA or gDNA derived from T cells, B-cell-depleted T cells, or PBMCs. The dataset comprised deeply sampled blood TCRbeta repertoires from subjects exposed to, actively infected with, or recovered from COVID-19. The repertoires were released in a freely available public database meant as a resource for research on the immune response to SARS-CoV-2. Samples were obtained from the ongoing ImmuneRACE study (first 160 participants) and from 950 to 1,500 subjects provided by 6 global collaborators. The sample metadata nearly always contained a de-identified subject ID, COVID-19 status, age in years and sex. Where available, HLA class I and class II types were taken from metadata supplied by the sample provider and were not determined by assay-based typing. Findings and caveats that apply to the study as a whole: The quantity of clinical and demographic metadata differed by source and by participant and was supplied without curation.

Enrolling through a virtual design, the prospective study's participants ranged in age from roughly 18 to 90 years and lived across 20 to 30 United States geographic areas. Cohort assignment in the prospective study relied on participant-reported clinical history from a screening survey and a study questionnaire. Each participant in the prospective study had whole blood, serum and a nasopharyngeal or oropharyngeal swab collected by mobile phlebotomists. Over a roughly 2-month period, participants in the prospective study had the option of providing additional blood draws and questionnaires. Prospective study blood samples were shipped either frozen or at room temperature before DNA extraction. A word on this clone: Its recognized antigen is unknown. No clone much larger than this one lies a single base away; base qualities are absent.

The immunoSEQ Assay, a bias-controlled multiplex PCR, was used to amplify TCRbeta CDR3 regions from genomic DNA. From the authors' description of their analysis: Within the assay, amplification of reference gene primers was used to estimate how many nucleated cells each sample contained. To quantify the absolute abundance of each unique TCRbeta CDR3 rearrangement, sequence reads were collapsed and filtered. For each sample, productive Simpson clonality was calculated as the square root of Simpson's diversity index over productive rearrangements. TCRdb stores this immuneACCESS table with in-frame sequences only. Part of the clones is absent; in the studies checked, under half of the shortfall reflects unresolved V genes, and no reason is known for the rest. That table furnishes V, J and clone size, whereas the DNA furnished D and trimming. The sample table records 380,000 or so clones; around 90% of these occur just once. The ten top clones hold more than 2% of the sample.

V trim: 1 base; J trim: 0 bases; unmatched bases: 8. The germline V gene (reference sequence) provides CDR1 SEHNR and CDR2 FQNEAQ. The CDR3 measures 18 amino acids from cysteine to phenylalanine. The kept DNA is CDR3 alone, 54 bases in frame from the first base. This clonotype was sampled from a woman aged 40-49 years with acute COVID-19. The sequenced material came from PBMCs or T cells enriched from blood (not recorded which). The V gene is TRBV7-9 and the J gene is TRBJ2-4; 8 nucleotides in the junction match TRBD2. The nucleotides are TGTGCCAGCAGCTTAGGCGGGGGGCTAAATCTAGCCAAAAACATTCAGTACTTC. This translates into CASSLGGGLNLAKNIQYF.